Listed below are T cell receptor beta chains from one sample, sequenced in a study of cytomegalovirus exposure and HLA in healthy donors. Assay used: immunoSEQ multiplex PCR; TCRdb lists only in-frame clones, some missing. The sample contains 150,000 to 200,000 clones, around 81% of which appear only once. The sample was PBMCs. These receptors originate from a man younger than 30 in good health and CMV-seronegative. Each CDR3 is given with its conserved first and last residue. D genes are given only for firm matches. The size of a clone is reported for some rows only, either as once, few or many, or as a class for expanded clones.

>NA|TRBJ2-1|TRBD1|TRBV29-1
TGCAGCGCCGGGACAGGGGCCTACAATGAGCAGTTCTTC
CSAGTGAYNEQFF
>few|TRBJ2-3|NA|TRBV29-1
TGCAGCGTTGAGGCGCAGGGTAGCGGAGATACGCAGTATTTT
CSVEAQGSGDTQYF
>few|TRBJ2-1|TRBD2|TRBV9
TGTGCCAGCAGCGTGACTAGCGACGTTCGAAATGAGCAGTTCTTC
CASSVTSDVRNEQFF
>once|TRBJ1-1|NA|TRBV7-3
TGTGCCAGCAGCCTTCGGACGGGGGGGGTGAACACTGAAGCTTTCTTT
CASSLRTGGVNTEAFF
>NA|TRBJ1-2|NA|TRBV6-5
TGTGCCAGCAAAACCACAGATAACTATGGCTACACCTTC
CASKTTDNYGYTF
>NA|TRBJ2-7|NA|TRBV4-3
TGCGCCAGCAGCCAAGGACGGGAGTCAGGCTATTACGAGCAGTACTTC
CASSQGRESGYYEQYF
>NA|TRBJ1-1|NA|TRBV11-3
TGTGCCAGCAGCCCCGAACAGAACACTGAAGCTTTCTTT
CASSPEQNTEAFF
>NA|TRBJ2-7|TRBD2|TRBV5-1
TGCGCCAGCAGCTGGACTAGCGGGGGGGCTAAGGGGTACGAGCAGTACTTC
CASSWTSGGAKGYEQYF
>few|TRBJ2-7|NA|TRBV30
TGTGCCTGGAGTGTCTCAGTACCAAAGTACGAGCAGTACTTC
CAWSVSVPKYEQYF
>few|TRBJ1-5|NA|TRBV18
TGTGCCAGCTCACCAAGCGCCGATAGCAATCAGCCCCAGCATTTT
CASSPSADSNQPQHF
>NA|TRBJ2-2|NA|TRBV6-5
TGTGCCACCCGTCGAGCGAAATCCGGGGAGCTGTTTTTT
CATRRAKSGELFF
>few|TRBJ2-7|TRBD2|TRBV28
TGTGCCAGCAGGCTAGGGACTAGCGGGAACGAGCAGTACTTC
CASRLGTSGNEQYF
>once|TRBJ1-1|NA|TRBV2
TGTGCCAGCAAGGCGGGAAACACTGAAGCTTTCTTT
CASKAGNTEAFF
>NA|TRBJ2-1|NA|TRBV19
TGTGCCAGTAGTATACAGTCCAACAATGAGCAGTTCTTC
CASSIQSNNEQFF
>few|TRBJ2-7|NA|TRBV7-2
TGTGCCAGCAGCTTAGGTTACAGGGACGTCGAGCAGTACTTC
CASSLGYRDVEQYF
>NA|TRBJ2-3|NA|TRBV7-9
TGTGCCAGCAGGCCAAACAGGGTAGGAACAGATACGCAGTATTTT
CASRPNRVGTDTQYF
>NA|TRBJ1-1|TRBD1|TRBV14
TGTGCCAGCAGCCATCGGACAGGGTTGTACACTGAAGCTTTCTTT
CASSHRTGLYTEAFF
>few|TRBJ1-1|NA|TRBV5-1
TGCGCCAGCAGCTTGGATCAGGGGAACACTGAAGCTTTCTTT
CASSLDQGNTEAFF
>NA|TRBJ2-3|NA|TRBV5-1
TGCGCCAGCAGCTTACCGGGGGAGTTGATCACAGATACGCAGTATTTT
CASSLPGELITDTQYF
>NA|TRBJ2-3|TRBD2|TRBV6-4
TGTGCCAGCAGTGACGTTAGCGGGAGCACAGATACGCAGTATTTT
CASSDVSGSTDTQYF